This T cell receptor (beta chain) was captured by sequencing in a study of cytotoxic CD8 clonotypes in ibrutinib-treated CLL. Germline V lookup: CDR1 SGHDT, CDR2 YYEEEE. The junction had 9 bases not matched to a gene; V was cut back by 3 bases and J by 7 bases. CDR3 length equals 14 residues. Broader study findings: Clonality was higher at baseline than in age-matched healthy donors and tracked circulating CD8+ T-cell counts.

Comments on this clone: Its antigen is undetermined.

Sequenced by immunoSEQ multiplex PCR; TCRdb stores in-frame clones only, minus some. The table records roughly 300,000 clones, about 72% of them present only once. Sequencing used PBMCs, obtained at disease progression, from a patient treated with ibrutinib. The TCR was taken from a human donor with chronic lymphocytic leukemia. The chain links TRBV5-6 to TRBJ2-7; 8 bases fit TRBD2. This chain's CDR3 is CASSSGLVSREQYF. Here the CDR3 DNA reads TGTGCCAGCAGCTCGGGACTAGTCTCCCGTGAGCAGTACTTC.